The 7 T cell receptor beta chains below all came from one sample that was sequenced in a study of blood T cell repertoires in COVID-19. Data came from immunoSEQ multiplex PCR; TCRdb stores just in-frame clones and leaves some out. Here the sample spans about 500,000 clones, roughly 89% being singletons. The sample was peripheral blood. The receptors derive from a man aged 18 to 29 with COVID-19, enrolled during active disease.

The count of this clone is one. The CDR3 nucleotides read TGTGCCAGCAGTGAAGCGGACACCGGGGAGCTGTTTTTT. This codes for CASSEADTGELFF. The chain employs TRBV6-4 and TRBJ2-2, with D possibly being TRBD2 (5 bases). Germline CDR1 reads MRHNA; CDR2 reads SNTAGT. This CDR3 is 13 amino acids long. With 3 bases removed from V and 3 bases from J, the gap between germline ends came to 5 bases.

V is TRBV7-3 and J is TRBJ2-3; TRBD1 matches 9 bases. V was clipped by 1 base and J by 0 bases; unmatched bases: 2. This CDR3 spans 16 amino acids. Per the germline V gene, CDR1 is SGHTA and CDR2 is FQGTGA. The CDR3 nucleotides are TGTGCCAGCAGCTTAATGGGACAGGGCAGCACAGATACGCAGTATTTT. Its translation: CASSLMGQGSTDTQYF.

This rearrangement joins TRBV7-9 to TRBJ2-1, with D maybe TRBD2 (6 bases). Germline assignment: CDR1 SEHNR and CDR2 FQNEAQ (reference sequence). The V end was cut by 5 bases, the J end by 5 bases, with 16 bases between. The CDR3 loop spans 15 amino acids. Here the CDR3 reads CASSNSGVGDNEQFF. As DNA, the CDR3 is TGTGCCAGCAGCAACTCGGGAGTCGGAGACAATGAGCAGTTCTTC. The full variable domain, with the rest looked up from reference TRBV7-9 and TRBJ2-1, is DTGVSQNPRHKITKRGQNVTFRCDPISEHNRLYWYRQTLGQGPEFLTYFQNEAQLEKSRLLSDRFSAERPKGSFSTLEIQRTEQGDSAMYLCASSNSGVGDNEQFFGPGTRLTVL.

V usage is TRBV19 and J usage is TRBJ2-7, with 8 bases that match TRBD1. Germline loops: CDR1 LNHDA, CDR2 SQIVND (reference sequence). Losses at the gene ends were 4 bases for V and 5 bases for J; bases not matched to a gene: 10. The CDR3 is made up of 15 amino acids. CDR3 residues: CASSNPGTGGNEQYF. The DNA for the CDR3 is TGTGCCAGTAGTAATCCAGGTACAGGGGGAAACGAGCAGTACTTC. Full variable domain (rest looked up from reference TRBV19 and TRBJ2-7): DGGITQSPKYLFRKEGQNVTLSCEQNLNHDAMYWYRQDPGQGLRLIYYSQIVNDFQKGDIAEGYSVSREKKESFPLTVTSAQKNPTAFYLCASSNPGTGGNEQYFGPGTRLTVT.

The rearrangement joins TRBV4-1 to TRBJ2-7; weak D call: TRBD2 (6 bases). From germline, CDR1 is MGHRA and CDR2 YSYEKL. With 0 bases removed from V and 2 bases from J, the gap between germline ends came to 14 bases. This CDR3 is built from 16 residues. The CDR3 DNA follows: TGCGCCAGCAGCCAAGAGGGCGGGGCTACGACCTACGAGCAGTACTTC. This sequence encodes CASSQEGGATTYEQYF.

The chain recombines TRBV29-1 with TRBJ1-3; no definite D call. Per germline, CDR1 SQVTM and CDR2 ANQGSEA. V was trimmed by 3 bases and J by 1 base, leaving 10 bases between them. CDR3 length: 14 amino acids. CDR3 amino acids: CSVDGDSSGNTIYF. In nucleotides, the CDR3 is TGCAGCGTTGACGGGGATTCATCTGGAAACACCATATATTTT.

The rearrangement links TRBV3-1 (or the pseudogene TRBV3-2) to TRBJ2-5; 9 bases map to TRBD2. CDR1 is LGHDT and CDR2 is YNNKEL in the germline V gene (reference sequence). Germline trimming cut 2 bases from V and 4 bases from J; bases unmatched to any gene: 2. The CDR3 totals 14 residues. The CDR3, as DNA: TGTGCCAGCAGCCAATATAGCGGGAGAGAGACCCAGTACTTC. Its translation: CASSQYSGRETQYF.